Presented here are 4 T cell receptor beta chains from one specimen sequenced in a study of molecular identifiers for immune sequencing clone quantification. TCRdb re-analysed the PCR reads in MiXCR, keeping a single row per CDR3 protein. The table lists about 640,000 distinct CDR3 sequences, 15% to 20% of them singletons. The sample comprised naive CD8+ T cells from blood, with Jurkat cell RNA spiked in. Subset of the sample: FACS-sorted CD8+CD4-CCR7+CD45RA+ naive T cells. The receptors derive from a human donor in good health. Some libraries in this study had Jurkat cell RNA spiked in.

The V call is TRBV7-9, the J call TRBJ2-1; 12 nucleotides align to TRBD2. CDR1 and CDR2 (germline): SEHNR, FQNEAQ (reference sequence). The CDR3 loop spans 16 amino acids. Losses at the gene ends were 4 bases for V and 11 bases for J; bases not matched to a gene: 12. CDR3 residues: CASSSLAGGPGYKQFF. CDR3 bases: TGTGCCAGCAGCTCCCTAGCGGGAGGGCCCGGGTATAAGCAGTTCTTC.

This clonotype was detected many times. The chain has TRBV7-2 and TRBJ2-3; 7 bases map to TRBD2. Looked up from germline, CDR1 is SGHTA and CDR2 is FQGNSA. This CDR3 has 16 residues. J was trimmed by 2 bases and V by 5 bases; bases with no gene match: 10. The CDR3 loop is CASSPLLAGLTDTQYF. CDR3 sequence (DNA): TGTGCCAGCAGCCCCCTTTTAGCGGGTCTCACAGATACGCAGTATTTT.

The chain uses TRBV5-4 and TRBJ2-7; TRBD2 aligns across 8 bases. The CDR3 is 15 amino acids. Germline CDR1 and CDR2: SGHNT and YYREEE (reference sequence). V dropped 2 bases and J dropped 3; count of bases not matched to a gene: 7. The CDR3 nucleotides read TGTGCCAGCAGCTTTATAGCGGGAAGAGTCTACGAGCAGTACTTC. Amino acids: CASSFIAGRVYEQYF. Combining the CDR3 with reference TRBV5-4 and TRBJ2-7 gives the whole variable domain ETGVTQSPTHLIKTRGQQVTLRCSSQSGHNTVSWYQQALGQGPQFIFQYYREEENGRGNFPPRFSGLQFPNYSSELNVNALELDDSALYLCASSFIAGRVYEQYFGPGTRLTVT.

This clonotype was observed at least ten times. The chain carries TRBV5-1 and TRBJ2-2, with 10 bases matching TRBD1. Germline V gene data show CDR1 as SGHRS and CDR2 as YFSETQ. This CDR3 comprises 17 residues. After removal of 4 bases from V and 4 bases from J, the junction contained 10 bases not matched to a gene. In DNA form, the CDR3 reads TGCGCCAGCAGCCATCCCGGGACAGGGGATCCCACCGGGGAGCTGTTTTTT. This sequence encodes CASSHPGTGDPTGELFF.